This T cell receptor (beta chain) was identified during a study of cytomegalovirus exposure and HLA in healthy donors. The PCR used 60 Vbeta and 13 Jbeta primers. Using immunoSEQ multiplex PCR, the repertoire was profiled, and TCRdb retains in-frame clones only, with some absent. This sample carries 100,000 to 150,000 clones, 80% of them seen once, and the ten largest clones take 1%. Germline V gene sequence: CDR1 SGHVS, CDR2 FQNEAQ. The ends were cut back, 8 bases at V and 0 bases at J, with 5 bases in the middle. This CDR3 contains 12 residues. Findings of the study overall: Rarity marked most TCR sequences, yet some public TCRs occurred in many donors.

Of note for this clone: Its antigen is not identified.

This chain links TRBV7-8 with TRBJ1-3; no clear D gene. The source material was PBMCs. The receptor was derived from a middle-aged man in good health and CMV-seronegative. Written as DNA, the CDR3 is TGTGCCAGCGAGGACTCTGGAAACACCATATATTTT. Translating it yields CASEDSGNTIYF.